The 7 T cell receptor beta chains below all came from one sample that was sequenced in a study of cytomegalovirus exposure and HLA in healthy donors. The primer mix had 60 Vbeta and 13 Jbeta primers. This table comes from immunoSEQ multiplex PCR, and its TCRdb copy is limited to in-frame clones, with some not included. The sample yields roughly 150,000 clones, around 84% seen once. Sequenced: PBMCs. These receptors came from a man aged 30 to 39 in good health and CMV-seropositive.

The chain carries TRBV6-6 and TRBJ2-7, with 11 bases matching TRBD1. Germline CDR1 reads MNHNY; CDR2 reads SVGAGI (reference sequence). This CDR3 is built from 13 residues. V was clipped by 7 bases and J by 2 bases; unmatched bases: 1. The CDR3 reads CASMDRGPYEQYF. The CDR3 DNA sequence: TGTGCCAGCATGGACAGGGGGCCCTACGAGCAGTACTTC.

The rearrangement links TRBV7-2 to TRBJ2-3; 12 bases agree with TRBD2. Germline V gene data show CDR1 as SGHTA and CDR2 as FQGNSA. The V segment lost 3 bases and the J segment 5 bases; nucleotides outside the gene matches: 6. This CDR3 has 16 residues. The CDR3 region has the DNA TGTGCCAGCAGCTTTGGATGGACTAGCGGGATAGATACGCAGTATTTT. Protein product: CASSFGWTSGIDTQYF.

The V call is TRBV7-9, the J call TRBJ2-7, with D possibly matching TRBD1 (6 bases). Trimming left V 1 base short and J 1 base short, with 11 bases between. The CDR3 has 15 residues. Germline V gene sequence: CDR1 SEHNR, CDR2 FQNEAQ (reference sequence). CDR3 DNA: TGTGCCAGCAGCTTAGGCCCGCAGGGGTCCTACGAGCAGTACTTC. Protein sequence: CASSLGPQGSYEQYF. The full variable domain, completed using reference TRBV7-9 and TRBJ2-7, is DTGVSQNPRHKITKRGQNVTFRCDPISEHNRLYWYRQTLGQGPEFLTYFQNEAQLEKSRLLSDRFSAERPKGSFSTLEIQRTEQGDSAMYLCASSLGPQGSYEQYFGPGTRLTVT.

The V gene is TRBV13, the J gene TRBJ2-3; the match to TRBD2 covers 10 bases. Unmatched junction bases numbered 5, after V lost 0 bases and J lost 2 bases. Germline V gene lookup returns CDR1 PRHDT and CDR2 FYEKMQ (reference sequence). The CDR3 sequence is 17 residues long. The CDR3 region is CASSLGLSGRATDTQYF. In nucleotides, the CDR3 is TGTGCCAGCAGCTTAGGCCTGAGCGGGAGGGCCACAGATACGCAGTATTTT. The full variable domain, with the rest looked up from reference TRBV13 and TRBJ2-3, is AAGVIQSPRHLIKEKRETATLKCYPIPRHDTVYWYQQGPGQDPQFLISFYEKMQSDKGSIPDRFSAQQFSDYHSELNMSSLELGDSALYFCASSLGLSGRATDTQYFGPGTRLTVL.

The chain carries TRBV15 and TRBJ1-5, with a weak D call TRBD1 (5 bases). The CDR3 spans 15 residues. The V end was cut by 0 bases, the J end by 6 bases, with 12 bases between. The germline V gene has CDR1 LNHNV and CDR2 YYDKDF (reference sequence). The CDR3: CATSRDSGGVQPQHF. The CDR3 bases are TGTGCCACCAGCAGAGATTCGGGGGGGGTTCAGCCCCAGCATTTT.

This clone was found a few times. This rearrangement joins TRBV4-1 to TRBJ1-1; the match to TRBD1 covers 7 bases. V trimming: 0 bases; J trimming: 2 bases; junction bases outside the gene matches: 3. Germline V gene data show CDR1 as MGHRA and CDR2 as YSYEKL. CDR3 length: 15 amino acids. CDR3 sequence: CASSQDYRGNTEAFF. The CDR3 bases are TGCGCCAGCAGCCAAGACTACAGGGGCAACACTGAAGCTTTCTTT.

V usage is TRBV27 and J usage is TRBJ2-6; D is perhaps TRBD1 (6 bases). There are 15 residues in the CDR3. The V end was cut by 6 bases, the J end by 0 bases, with 9 bases between. Germline V gene lookup returns CDR1 MNHEY and CDR2 SMNVEV (reference sequence). CDR3 bases: TGTGCCAGCAGGACAGGCCTCTCTGGGGCCAACGTCCTGACTTTC. Its protein product is CASRTGLSGANVLTF.